These 7 T cell receptor beta chains were all obtained from the same sample, sequenced in a study of shared clonotypes between healthy human individuals. Using immunoSEQ multiplex PCR, the repertoire was profiled, and TCRdb retains in-frame clones only, with some absent. The sample lists roughly 720,000 clones; roughly 91% were seen once. Sequencing used memory CD8+ T cells from PBMCs. Subset meaning: CD45RO+ cells pooled with CCR7-negative TemRA cells. The receptors derive from a man aged 18 to 35 in good health. Some clones in this sample may be carry-over from other donors' samples.

The chain carries TRBV5-6 and TRBJ2-7, with 11 positions matching TRBD2. The germline CDR1 and CDR2 sequences are SGHDT and YYEEEE. Trimming at V came to 5 bases and at J to 2 bases, leaving 3 bases not matched to a gene. The CDR3 length is 14 residues. CDR3: CASRTSGGTYEQYF. CDR3 DNA sequence: TGTGCCAGCAGAACTAGCGGGGGAACCTACGAGCAGTACTTC.

The chain joins TRBV12-5 to TRBJ2-1; maybe TRBD1 (6 bases). This CDR3 is 11 amino acids long. The ends were cut back, 4 bases at V and 10 bases at J, with 8 bases in the middle. The germline gives CDR1 LGHNT, CDR2 FRNRAP. DNA for the CDR3: TGTGCTAGTGGTTCTAGGGGGGAGCAGTTCTTC. This encodes CASGSRGEQFF. The full variable domain, with the rest looked up from reference TRBV12-5 and TRBJ2-1, is DARVTQTPRHKVTEMGQEVTMRCQPILGHNTVFWYRQTMMQGLELLAYFRNRAPLDDSGMPKDRFSAEMPDATLATLKIQPSEPRDSAVYFCASGSRGEQFFGPGTRLTVL.

Here the CDR3 reads CASSFGPANSYEQYF. The DNA of the CDR3 is TGTGCCAGCAGCTTCGGCCCCGCAAACTCCTACGAGCAGTACTTC. The chain joins TRBV11-2 to TRBJ2-7; no firm D call. Looked up from germline, CDR1 is SGHAT and CDR2 is FQNNGV. This CDR3 is 15 amino acids long. With 3 bases removed from V and 0 bases from J, the gap between germline ends came to 12 bases.

CDR3 sequence: CASSQASGYSYNEQFF. As DNA, the CDR3 is TGCGCCAGCAGCCAAGCTAGCGGGTACTCCTACAATGAGCAGTTCTTC. This chain links TRBV4-1 with TRBJ2-1; 8 nucleotides match TRBD2. The length of the CDR3 is 16 residues. Per the germline V gene, CDR1 is MGHRA and CDR2 is YSYEKL. The ends lost 1 base at V and 0 bases at J; junction bases unmatched: 2.

The chain uses TRBV10-3 and TRBJ1-3, with 7 positions matching TRBD1. Germline CDR1 is ENHRY and CDR2 is SYGVKD. The trim removed 1 base at V and 3 bases at J, leaving 6 bases unmatched. The CDR3 sequence is 16 residues long. In DNA, the CDR3 is TGTGCCATCAGTGAGTTAGGGACAGACTATGGAAACACCATATATTTT. Its translation: CAISELGTDYGNTIYF.

The chain links TRBV18 to TRBJ2-5; D ambiguous. CDR3 length equals 15 residues. The V and J ends lost 3 bases and 2 bases respectively, with 13 bases between them. The V gene's germline CDR1 is KGHSH and CDR2 LQKENI. CDR3 nucleotides: TGTGCCAGCTCACCCGCACCAGACAAACAAGAGACCCAGTACTTC. Its protein product is CASSPAPDKQETQYF.

This clone was picked up a small number of times. This rearrangement joins TRBV4-1 to TRBJ1-5; D possibly corresponds to TRBD1 (6 bases). Germline V gives CDR1 MGHRA, CDR2 YSYEKL. The CDR3 is made up of 18 amino acids. V was clipped by 0 bases and J by 11 bases, with 26 bases between them. The CDR3: CASSQDDIEGGGLRSQHF. DNA for the CDR3: TGCGCCAGCAGCCAAGATGATATCGAGGGGGGCGGATTAAGGTCCCAGCATTTT.